This T cell receptor beta chain was found in a study of regulatory T cells. Primers: 52 TRBV forward and 13 TRBJ reverse. The table came from immunoSEQ multiplex PCR; TCRdb's copy has only in-frame clones and leaves some out. The sample lists roughly 15,000 clones, about 92% occurring once. Study-level points and caveats: Patient CD8+ T cells trended toward lower Shannon entropy than controls. Skewed V and J usage and few unique V-J pairs marked patient repertoires, most in Tregs.

Patients aged 2 to 39 years had fewer naive T cells. A remark on this clone: As yet, its antigen is unknown.

This CDR3 has 16 amino acids. The germline V gene encodes CDR1 MNHNY and CDR2 SVGAGI (reference sequence). Trimming stripped 6 bases from V and 5 bases from J, with 23 bases between. Sequencing was carried out using CD8+ T cells sorted from blood. V usage is TRBV6-6 and J usage is TRBJ2-7, with D possibly TRBD1 on 6 matching bases. This clonotype was obtained from a person aged 18 to 30 with CD3G deficiency. The CDR3 protein is CASSPTRQATQNEQYF. DNA for the CDR3: TGTGCCAGCAGCCCCACGAGACAGGCTACCCAGAACGAGCAGTACTTC.